This entry lists 31 T cell receptor beta chains sequenced from one sample in a study of blood T cells in healthy people across ages. Combining a sample-barcoded 5' primer with a J-beta primer mix, a second PCR ran for roughly 7 to 12 cycles. TCRdb independently ran MiXCR on the 5' RACE reads; one entry per CDR3 protein. This table holds hundreds of thousands of distinct CDR3 sequences, 20% to 25% found once. These data were also reused for a study on T cells of mothers and their children.

Sequencing was done on a sample of blood. The receptors derive from a boy under 18 in good health.

In its sample, this clonotype was seen once. One end of the junction varies from germline; a read error may be responsible. The chain employs TRBV25-1 and TRBJ1-1, with TRBD1 as a possible D gene (5 bases). Germline loops: CDR1 MGHDK, CDR2 SYGVNS. This CDR3 is 12 amino acids long. DNA for the CDR3: TGTGCCAGCAGTGGGGGGAACACTGAAGCTATCTTT. As protein: CASSGGNTEAIF.

This clonotype was seen a few times. This chain connects TRBV7-2 to TRBJ1-5; D unresolved. The CDR3 loop spans 12 amino acids. V lost 4 bases and J 9 bases, leaving 10 bases between the germline ends. The germline gives CDR1 SGHTA, CDR2 FQGNSA. The CDR3 sequence is CASSSPFGPQHF. The CDR3 bases are TGTGCCAGCAGCTCCCCATTTGGGCCCCAGCATTTT. Complete variable domain (other parts from reference TRBV7-2 and TRBJ1-5): GAGVSQSPSNKVTEKGKDVELRCDPISGHTALYWYRQSLGQGLEFLIYFQGNSAPDKSGLPSDRFSAERTGGSVSTLTIQRTQQEDSAVYLCASSSPFGPQHFGDGTRLSIL.

This clonotype was detected only a few times. The chain combines TRBV4-1 with TRBJ2-5, with TRBD2 matching 8 bases. Trimming cost V 1 base and J 1 base; bases outside gene matches: 2. Per germline, CDR1 MGHRA and CDR2 YSYEKL. The CDR3 runs to 15 residues. The CDR3 DNA sequence: TGCGCCAGCAGCCAAGTAGCGGGGAGCCAAGAGACCCAGTACTTC. Its translation is CASSQVAGSQETQYF.

This clonotype was recorded a few times. V usage is TRBV20-1 and J usage is TRBJ2-1, with D unclear. V lost 5 bases, J lost 0 bases, and 8 bases lay in between. This CDR3 region has 13 residues. Germline CDR1 DFQATT, CDR2 SNEGSKA (reference sequence). CDR3 protein: CSAQGNSYNEQFF. The CDR3 DNA is TGCAGTGCTCAAGGGAACTCCTACAATGAGCAGTTCTTC.

This clonotype was seen more than once but under ten times. The gene calls are TRBV7-6 and TRBJ2-2; the D gene is possibly TRBD2 (6 bases). Deletions cut 4 bases from V and 0 bases from J, with 9 bases between. The CDR3 length is 15 residues. Germline values: CDR1 SGHVS, CDR2 FNYEAQ. CDR3 coding DNA: TGTGCCAGCAGCTCCCGGGACTCGAACACCGGGGAGCTGTTTTTT. Encoded protein: CASSSRDSNTGELFF.

Remarks on this clonotype: A much larger clone sits a single nucleotide away, making a read error possible. The rearrangement uses TRBV14 and TRBJ2-1; tentatively, D is TRBD2 (5 bases). Trimming removed 2 bases from V and 6 bases from J, with 17 bases in between. The CDR3 has 16 amino acids. Germline CDR1 reads SGHDN; CDR2 reads FVKESK. This chain's CDR3 is CASSQFATTPGNEQFF. The CDR3 nucleotides are TGTGCCAGCAGCCAATTCGCGACTACCCCAGGCAATGAGCAGTTCTTC.

The V and J genes are TRBV13 and TRBJ2-5; 10 positions agree with TRBD2. The J call is in doubt because the DNA end fits TRBJ2-7 better. Germline V gives CDR1 PRHDT, CDR2 FYEKMQ (reference sequence). The CDR3 totals 15 residues. This chain's CDR3 is CASSLQAGGTYEQYF. CDR3 DNA sequence: TGTGCCAGCAGCTTACAAGCGGGAGGGACCTACGAGCAGTACTTC.

V is TRBV29-1 and J is TRBJ2-7; tentatively, D is TRBD1 or TRBD2 (5 bases each). This CDR3 comprises 15 residues. Germline CDR1 and CDR2: SQVTM and ANQGSEA. V lost 2 bases and J 2 bases, leaving 16 bases between the germline ends. The CDR3 sequence is CSVESPGTVAYEQYF. As DNA, the CDR3 is TGCAGCGTTGAATCCCCTGGGACGGTAGCCTACGAGCAGTACTTC.

This clonotype was counted only a few times. The chain uses TRBV7-2 and TRBJ2-3, with TRBD2 as a possible D gene (6 bases). The germline gives CDR1 SGHTA, CDR2 FQGNSA. The CDR3 sequence is 14 residues long. V was trimmed by 1 base and J by 5 bases, leaving 10 bases between them. In nucleotides, the CDR3 is TGTGCCAGCAGCTTAGTTGGCGGGGAAGATACGCAGTATTTT. Its protein is CASSLVGGEDTQYF.

CDR3 sequence: CASSPTTGKGREAFF. The CDR3 nucleotides are TGTGCCAGCAGTCCAACGACAGGGAAGGGACGTGAAGCTTTCTTT. V is TRBV12-3 or TRBV12-4 and J is TRBJ1-1; 7 bases fit TRBD1. The CDR3 length is 15 residues. J lost 7 bases, V lost 5 bases, and 13 bases had no gene match.

The CDR3 region has the DNA TGCGCCACCACAAGTCCAGGGTTGGAAGAGACCCAGTACTTC. Translated, it gives CATTSPGLEETQYF. The chain links TRBV5-1 to TRBJ2-5, with D perhaps matching TRBD1 (5 bases). Germline V gene sequence: CDR1 SGHRS, CDR2 YFSETQ. The V end lost 9 bases, the J end lost 3 bases, and 18 bases lay between the germline ends. CDR3 size: 14 residues. The variable domain in full, completed from reference TRBV5-1 and TRBJ2-5, reads KAGVTQTPRYLIKTRGQQVTLSCSPISGHRSVSWYQQTPGQGLQFLFEYFSETQRNKGNFPGRFSGRQFSNSRSEMNVSTLELGDSALYLCATTSPGLEETQYFGPGTRLLVL.

The chain employs TRBV12-3 or TRBV12-4 and TRBJ2-3; tentative D call: TRBD2 (6 bases). V was pared by 6 bases and J by 6 bases, with 19 bases between. The CDR3 is 15 residues long. CDR3 nucleotides: TGTGCCAGCAGCTATCGACTAGATGTCACGGATACGCAGTATTTT. Protein product: CASSYRLDVTDTQYF.

The CDR3 DNA reads as TGTGCCAGCAGCTTAATGGGCGGGGTCGGAGAGACCCAGTACTTC. Translating gives CASSLMGGVGETQYF. The chain combines TRBV7-3 with TRBJ2-5; the D gene is possibly TRBD2 (6 bases). CDR1 is SGHTA and CDR2 is FQGTGA in the germline V gene. This CDR3 has 15 residues. Trimming took off 1 base at V and 4 bases at J, with 13 bases between the two ends.

V gene TRBV7-2 combines with J gene TRBJ2-1; 8 nucleotides line up with TRBD2. The CDR3 spans 17 residues. With 1 base clipped from V and 8 bases from J, the junction kept 13 bases outside the gene matches. Germline V gene data show CDR1 as SGHTA and CDR2 as FQGNSA. The CDR3 loop is CASSLGPLRGGLDEQFF. Here the CDR3 DNA reads TGTGCCAGCAGCTTAGGCCCCCTACGGGGGGGCCTCGATGAGCAGTTCTTC.

The chain couples TRBV11-2 to TRBJ2-1; TRBD2 matches at 10 bases. Germline CDR1 SGHAT, CDR2 FQNNGV. The CDR3 loop spans 14 amino acids. Trimming removed 8 bases from V and 4 bases from J; junction bases left unmatched: 5. The CDR3 DNA follows: TGTGCCAGCGGCGGGACTAGCGTATACAATGAGCAGTTCTTC. Amino acids: CASGGTSVYNEQFF.

The chain recombines TRBV2 with TRBJ1-1; perhaps TRBD1 as D (5 bases). V was clipped by 3 bases and J by 7 bases, with 15 bases between them. The germline gives CDR1 SNHLY, CDR2 FYNNEI. The length of the CDR3 is 14 residues. The DNA for the CDR3 is TGTGCCAGCAGTGACCTGAAGGGGACCGGTGAAGCTTTCTTT. Translating gives CASSDLKGTGEAFF.

A word on this clonotype: The junction departs from germline at one end; a sequencing error may be responsible. The chain carries TRBV5-1 and TRBJ1-1, with 9 bases identical to TRBD1. Germline-derived CDR1 and CDR2 are SGHRS and YFSETQ. The CDR3 has 15 residues. This CDR3 is CASSIRTGVRTETFF. In DNA form, the CDR3 reads TGCGCCAGCAGCATACGGACAGGGGTAAGAACTGAAACTTTCTTT.

This clonotype was seen a few times. The CDR3: CASSYSSLQGGTEAFF. The CDR3 nucleotides read TGTGCCAGCAGTTACTCGAGTCTCCAGGGGGGGACTGAAGCTTTCTTT. This chain links TRBV6-6 with TRBJ1-1; 7 nucleotides line up with TRBD1. This CDR3 has 16 residues. Germline V lookup: CDR1 MNHNY, CDR2 SVGAGI (reference sequence). V shed 0 bases and J 5 bases; nucleotides not matched to a gene: 9.

This chain connects TRBV29-1 to TRBJ2-5, with D unclear. Deletions cut 5 bases from V and 0 bases from J, with 16 bases between. Germline V lookup: CDR1 SQVTM, CDR2 ANQGSEA. The CDR3 runs to 15 residues. CDR3 in amino acids: CSVRVADTYQETQYF. The DNA for the CDR3 is TGCAGCGTTCGTGTGGCGGATACGTACCAAGAGACCCAGTACTTC.

This sequence joins TRBV29-1 and TRBJ2-5; D gene ambiguous. The DNA end is more similar to TRBJ2-7, so the J call may be wrong. Looked up from germline, CDR1 is SQVTM and CDR2 is ANQGSEA. The CDR3 length is 14 residues. CDR3: CSVESNQLSYEQYF. The CDR3 region has the DNA TGCAGCGTTGAATCCAATCAATTATCCTACGAGCAGTACTTC.

This clonotype appeared a few times. The chain uses TRBV21-1 and TRBJ1-1. TRBV21-1 is reported as a pseudogene. The CDR3 has 15 residues. DNA of the CDR3: TGTGCCAGCACCCAAATCGGGGTAGTGAACACTGAAGCTTTCTTT. It encodes CASTQIGVVNTEAFF.

The genes are TRBV20-1 and TRBJ2-6; unclear D gene. This CDR3 is built from 17 residues. The germline CDR1 and CDR2 sequences are DFQATT and SNEGSKA (reference sequence). V was shortened by 2 bases and J by 0 bases, with 14 bases between the two germline ends. The CDR3 DNA reads TGCAGTGCTAGAAGGCAAGCCGCCACCTCTGGGGCCAACGTCCTGACTTTC. It yields the protein CSARRQAATSGANVLTF.

This clonotype was detected once. The rearrangement links TRBV29-1 to TRBJ2-5; the match to TRBD1 covers 7 bases. With the DNA end fitting TRBJ2-7 better, the J assignment may be wrong. Germline V gene lookup returns CDR1 SQVTM and CDR2 ANQGSEA. The CDR3 runs to 13 residues. In DNA form, the CDR3 reads TGCAGCGCCCCAGGGGACAGCTCCTACGAGCAGTACTTC. This codes for CSAPGDSSYEQYF.

This chain uses TRBV28 with TRBJ2-5; a weak D match, TRBD1 (5 bases). Gene TRBJ2-7 matches the end of the DNA better, so the J call may be wrong. This CDR3 region has 12 residues. Germline values: CDR1 MDHEN, CDR2 SYDVKM. CDR3 DNA sequence: TGTGCCTGTAAGGGGTTCTCCTACGAGCAGTACTTC. Translated, it gives CACKGFSYEQYF.

J is TRBJ2-1 and V is TRBV29-1; the D is unclear. This CDR3 region has 13 residues. CDR1 and CDR2 from the germline V gene are SQVTM and ANQGSEA. Trimming took off 4 bases at V and 3 bases at J, with 10 bases between the two ends. The CDR3: CSVVNYLYNEQFF. The CDR3 nucleotides read TGCAGCGTTGTAAATTACCTCTACAATGAGCAGTTCTTC.

The table lists this clonotype with a few counts. The chain couples TRBV6-1 to TRBJ2-5, with no clear D. The DNA matches TRBJ2-7 better at its end, which makes the J call doubtful. The CDR3 loop spans 12 amino acids. Germline CDR1 and CDR2: MNHNS and SASEGT. CDR3 sequence: CASSERHLEQYF. The CDR3 DNA reads as TGTGCCAGCAGTGAGCGGCACCTCGAGCAGTACTTC.

This clonotype has more than one count but fewer than ten. The CDR3 protein is CASSIASGRWEQFF. DNA for the CDR3: TGTGCCAGTAGTATCGCTAGCGGGAGGTGGGAGCAGTTCTTC. The V and J genes are TRBV19 and TRBJ2-1; TRBD2 matches at 11 bases. The germline CDR1 and CDR2 sequences are LNHDA and SQIVND (reference sequence). The V and J ends lost 3 bases and 10 bases, in that order; junction bases with no gene match: 5. The CDR3 consists of 14 residues.

Of note for this clonotype: Its ends do not fully match the called genes, so a read error is possible. V and J are TRBV28 and TRBJ1-2; TRBD1 matches at 7 bases. This CDR3 region has 14 residues. Per germline, CDR1 MDHEN and CDR2 SYDVKM. Here the CDR3 DNA reads TGTGCCGGCAGTTCCTACAGGGGCGCCTATGGCTACACCTTC. Translated, it gives CAGSSYRGAYGYTF.

This chain links TRBV14 with TRBJ2-7, with D possibly TRBD2 on 5 matching bases. V was trimmed by 4 bases and J by 3 bases, leaving 10 bases between them. The CDR3 is 13 amino acids. CDR1 and CDR2 from the germline V gene are SGHDN and FVKESK. CDR3 nucleotides: TGTGCCAGCAGCCGTCACGGAGGCTACGAGCAGTACTTC. It translates to CASSRHGGYEQYF.

This chain uses TRBV20-1 with TRBJ2-1; weak D call: TRBD2 (5 bases). The CDR3 totals 14 residues. Germline-derived CDR1 and CDR2 are DFQATT and SNEGSKA (reference sequence). Trimming pared 4 bases from V and 0 bases from J, leaving 10 bases between. The CDR3 is CSAIGVSSYNEQFF. As DNA, the CDR3 is TGCAGTGCTATCGGGGTCAGCTCCTACAATGAGCAGTTCTTC.

This chain uses TRBV28 with TRBJ2-1; TRBD1 matches at 10 bases. The CDR3 loop spans 21 amino acids. The V gene end was trimmed by 4 bases and the J gene end by 4 bases; junction bases not matched to a gene: 22. Germline values: CDR1 MDHEN, CDR2 SYDVKM. CDR3 bases: TGTGCCAGCAGTTCTCCCTCATCAGGACAGGGGGAGGAGCGGGGATACAATGAGCAGTTCTTC. Amino acid sequence: CASSSPSSGQGEERGYNEQFF. The complete variable domain, with remaining parts taken from reference TRBV28 and TRBJ2-1, reads DVKVTQSSRYLVKRTGEKVFLECVQDMDHENMFWYRQDPGLGLRLIYFSYDVKMKEKGDIPEGYSVSREKKERFSLILESASTNQTSMYLCASSSPSSGQGEERGYNEQFFGPGTRLTVL.